This TCR beta chain appears in the sequencing data of a study of blood T cell repertoires in COVID-19. Clones were read by immunoSEQ multiplex PCR, and TCRdb kept only the in-frame ones, dropping some. The table shows over 100,000 clones, with about 90% occurring only once. The V gene lost 6 bases and the J gene lost 4 bases, with 12 bases spanning the gap. The CDR3 contains 13 residues. Per the germline V gene, CDR1 is MGHDK and CDR2 is SYGVNS. Specimen: peripheral blood. This TCR derives from a human donor in a cohort sampled during active COVID-19. J is TRBJ1-2 and V is TRBV25-1; weak D call: TRBD1 (6 bases). The CDR3 coding sequence is TGTGCCAGCAGGGACAGAATGTCCTATGGCTACACCTTC. Protein product: CASRDRMSYGYTF.